The clone carrying this T cell receptor beta chain was detected ten times or more. Its antigen is unknown. Sample-barcoded 5' priming and a J-beta primer mix drove a second PCR of about 6 to 12 cycles. All samples yielded 3 million or more CDR3-containing paired-end reads. TCRdb called the 5' RACE reads again in MiXCR, with one record for every CDR3 protein. The data hold hundreds of thousands of distinct CDR3 sequences, with more than 25% observed a single time. This specimen belongs to a study of blood T cells in healthy people across ages. Total RNA extraction produced at least 5.5 micrograms (per sample) for the study. This CDR3 contains 17 residues. Trimming took off 5 bases at V and 0 bases at J, with 14 bases between the two ends. Points from the study as a whole: With age, beta diversity per million T cells declined roughly linearly, significantly by about 40. Shifts in expanded clonotypes may have been confounded by donor CMV status, which was unknown.

The sample was blood. This receptor was taken from a woman older than 75 in good health. V gene TRBV12-3 or TRBV12-4 combines with J gene TRBJ1-6, with D possibly matching TRBD1 (6 bases). The chain's CDR3 is CASSNRVTSSYNSPLHF. In DNA, the CDR3 is TGTGCCAGCAGTAACAGGGTTACGAGCTCCTATAATTCACCCCTCCACTTT.